The 14 T cell receptor beta chains reported below all come from one sample, sequenced in a study of cytomegalovirus exposure and HLA in healthy donors. The PCR had 60 Vbeta and 13 Jbeta primers. TCRdb's table, derived via immunoSEQ multiplex PCR, lists solely in-frame clones and lacks some. The sample records tens of thousands of clones, over 70% being singletons. The sequencing input was PBMCs. These receptors were collected from a man between 60 and 70 years old in good health and CMV-seropositive.

Written as DNA, the CDR3 is TGTGCCAGCAGTTACATGGCAGGGAGGGGCGAGACCCAGTACTTC. This codes for CASSYMAGRGETQYF. The gene calls are TRBV6-6 and TRBJ2-5; TRBD2 agrees at 7 bases. The CDR3 extends over 15 amino acids. The germline CDR1 and CDR2 sequences are MNHNY and SVGAGI (reference sequence). Losses at the gene ends were 2 bases for V and 5 bases for J; bases not matched to a gene: 8.

The gene calls are TRBV6-5 and TRBJ2-7, with TRBD2 matching over 9 bases. Looked up from germline, CDR1 is MNHEY and CDR2 is SVGAGI. The CDR3 has 15 amino acids. J gave up 6 bases and V 4 bases, and 10 bases lay outside the gene matches. This CDR3 reads CASSSAGGSWGEQYF. In nucleotides, the CDR3 is TGTGCCAGCAGTTCGGCGGGGGGGTCGTGGGGCGAGCAGTACTTC.

As to this clone: The sample holds other DNA sequences that translate to the same CDR3. The chain has TRBV4-2 and TRBJ2-3; D call uncertain. Germline V gene sequence: CDR1 LGHNA, CDR2 YNFKEQ. This CDR3 is 12 amino acids long. Trimming left V 0 bases short and J 6 bases short, with 4 bases between. The DNA of the CDR3 is TGTGCCAGCAGCCAAGATCGGGATACGCAGTATTTT. Translating it yields CASSQDRDTQYF.

J is TRBJ1-4 and V is TRBV4-1; tentative D call: TRBD1 (6 bases). Trimming shortened V by 4 bases and J by 6 bases, and 9 bases separated the two germline ends. Germline V gene lookup returns CDR1 MGHRA and CDR2 YSYEKL. The CDR3 contains 13 residues. The CDR3 nucleotides are TGCGCCAGCAGCCCGACAGGCTATGAAAAACTGTTTTTT. Its protein product is CASSPTGYEKLFF.

The chain recombines TRBV7-2 with TRBJ1-3, with D tentatively TRBD1 (5 bases). The CDR3 sequence is 15 residues long. Germline V gene sequence: CDR1 SGHTA, CDR2 FQGNSA. The ends were cut back, 4 bases at V and 2 bases at J, with 12 bases in the middle. The CDR3 nucleotides are TGTGCCAGCAGCTCCCGGGGAGGGGCTGGAAACACCATATATTTT. Protein sequence: CASSSRGGAGNTIYF.

The V call is TRBV5-6, the J call TRBJ1-3; D call uncertain. V lost 2 bases to trimming and J lost 0 bases, with 9 bases between them. The CDR3 totals 15 residues. Germline V gene lookup returns CDR1 SGHDT and CDR2 YYEEEE. For the CDR3, the DNA is TGTGCCAGCAGCTTAAAACAAGTCTCTGGAAACACCATATATTTT. Amino acids: CASSLKQVSGNTIYF.

The rearrangement links TRBV29-1 to TRBJ2-5; unclear D gene. Between the trimmed V and J ends, which lost 0 bases and 5 bases, there was a span of 10 bases. The CDR3 covers 13 residues. Looked up from germline, CDR1 is SQVTM and CDR2 is ANQGSEA. CDR3: CSVEDLSMETQYF. CDR3 bases: TGCAGCGTTGAAGACTTGAGCATGGAGACCCAGTACTTC.

J is TRBJ2-5 and V is TRBV7-8, with 10 bases fitting TRBD2. TRBJ2-7 matches the DNA end more closely, so the J call is doubtful. This CDR3 has 16 residues. Germline-derived CDR1 and CDR2 are SGHVS and FQNEAQ. For the CDR3, the DNA is TGTGCCAGCAGCTCAGACCTAGCGGGAGTAAGGCACGAGCAGTACTTC. This encodes CASSSDLAGVRHEQYF.

The count of this clone is one. The chain employs TRBV28 and TRBJ1-1; no firm D call. CDR1 is MDHEN and CDR2 is SYDVKM in the germline V gene. With 1 base removed from V and 1 base from J, the gap between germline ends came to 4 bases. The CDR3 has 13 residues. The CDR3 DNA sequence: TGTGCCAGCAGTTTATCGCGGAACACTGAAGCTTTCTTT. Residues: CASSLSRNTEAFF.

The chain recombines TRBV19 with TRBJ2-3; D might be TRBD1 (6 bases). Trimming took off 3 bases at V and 5 bases at J, with 18 bases between the two ends. The CDR3 runs 16 residues. The V gene's germline CDR1 is LNHDA and CDR2 SQIVND (reference sequence). The CDR3 DNA follows: TGTGCCAGTAGTATCCGCACAGGGAGAAACGAAGATACGCAGTATTTT. Translated, it gives CASSIRTGRNEDTQYF.

The gene calls are TRBV5-1 and TRBJ1-4; maybe TRBD1 (6 bases). There are 16 residues in the CDR3. Germline CDR1 SGHRS, CDR2 YFSETQ. Trimming removed 5 bases from V and 0 bases from J, with 14 bases in between. The CDR3 region has the DNA TGCGCCAGCAGGCTTGGGGGCGCTGCAACTAATGAAAAACTGTTTTTT. Protein product: CASRLGGAATNEKLFF.

The gene calls are TRBV5-5 and TRBJ1-1; D ambiguous. V dropped 3 bases and J dropped 7 bases, with 19 bases sitting between them. This CDR3 spans 15 amino acids. CDR1 SGHKS and CDR2 YYEKEE come from the germline V gene (reference sequence). CDR3 protein: CASSSATANAGEAFF. The DNA for the CDR3 is TGTGCCAGCAGCTCCGCCACCGCTAACGCGGGTGAAGCTTTCTTT.

The V gene is TRBV11-3, the J gene TRBJ1-1, with 9 bases identical to TRBD1. CDR3 size: 15 residues. V shed 5 bases and J 5 bases; nucleotides not matched to a gene: 9. From germline, CDR1 is SGHNT and CDR2 YENEEA. In DNA form, the CDR3 reads TGTGCCAGCAGCATGGGACAGGGTCGTTTGACTGAAGCTTTCTTT. It codes for CASSMGQGRLTEAFF.

This clone turned up a few times. The chain has TRBV5-4 and TRBJ1-4, with 7 bases identical to TRBD1. Trimming at V came to 3 bases and at J to 8 bases, leaving 13 bases not matched to a gene. CDR3 size: 16 residues. CDR1 is SGHNT and CDR2 is YYREEE in the germline V gene (reference sequence). CDR3: CASSSGNRGRREKLFF. The CDR3 DNA is TGTGCCAGCAGCTCCGGGAACAGGGGCCGGAGGGAAAAACTGTTTTTT.